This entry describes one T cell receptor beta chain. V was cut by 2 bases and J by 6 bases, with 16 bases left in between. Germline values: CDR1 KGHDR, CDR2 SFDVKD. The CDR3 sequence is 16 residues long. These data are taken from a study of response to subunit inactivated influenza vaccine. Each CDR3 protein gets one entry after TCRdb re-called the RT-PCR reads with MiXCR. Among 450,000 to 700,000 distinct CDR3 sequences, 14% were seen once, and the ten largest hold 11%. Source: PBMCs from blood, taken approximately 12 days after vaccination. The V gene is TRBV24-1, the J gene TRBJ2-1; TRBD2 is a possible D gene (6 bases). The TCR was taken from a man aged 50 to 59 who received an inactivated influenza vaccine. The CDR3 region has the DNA TGTGCCACCAGTGATTCCGGAGGGCCAGCGGGCAATGAGCAGTTCTTC. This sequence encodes CATSDSGGPAGNEQFF.